Reported below is one TCR beta chain. PCR involved 60 Vbeta and 13 Jbeta primers. Sequencing was performed with immunoSEQ multiplex PCR; in TCRdb, only in-frame clones are kept and a portion is missing. This sample lists roughly 45,000 clones; its ten largest clones have 1.8%. Germline V CDR1 and CDR2: KGHSH, LQKENI. Trimming cost V 0 bases and J 11 bases, with 13 bases left between them. The CDR3 covers 14 residues. The sample comes from a study of cytomegalovirus exposure and HLA in healthy donors. The sequence was obtained from a woman aged 25 to 39 in good health and CMV-seronegative. J is TRBJ1-4 and V is TRBV18; a possible D gene is TRBD1 (5 bases). The material sequenced was PBMCs. The CDR3: CASSPPGTGGKLFF. The DNA of the CDR3 is TGTGCCAGCTCACCACCTGGAACGGGGGGGAAACTGTTTTTT. The complete variable domain, with remaining parts taken from reference TRBV18 and TRBJ1-4, reads NAGVMQNPRHLVRRRGQEARLRCSPMKGHSHVYWYRQLPEEGLKFMVYLQKENIIDESGMPKERFSAEFPKEGPSILRIQQVVRGDSAAYFCASSPPGTGGKLFFGSGTQLSVL.